These T cell receptor beta chains were read from a single sample in a study of blood T cell repertoires in COVID-19. The data were produced by immunoSEQ multiplex PCR, yet TCRdb's version contains in-frame clones alone and is incomplete. The table lists approximately 140,000 clones, around 80% of them singletons. Sample: peripheral blood. The receptor set was obtained from a man older than 75 with acute or convalescent COVID-19. Both conserved end residues are part of each CDR3. A D gene is named only where the DNA matches it firmly. For some rows the clone size is stated as once, few or many, or as a class when expanded; others skip it.

V,D,J,size,DNA,CDR3
TRBV11-2,TRBD1,TRBJ2-7,NA,TGTGCCAGCAGCGAATCCCCAGGGGGCGAGCAGTACTTC,CASSESPGGEQYF
TRBV4-3,NA,TRBJ2-7,NA,TGCGCCAGCAGCCAAATCGTTTCCTCCTACGAGCAGTACTTC,CASSQIVSSYEQYF
TRBV7-2,NA,TRBJ2-7,few,TGTGCCAGCAGCCTCTCCAGGGCGACAGGTGAGCAGTACTTC,CASSLSRATGEQYF
TRBV19,NA,TRBJ1-2,NA,TGTGCCAGTAGTATCCCAGGGAACTATGGCTACACCTTC,CASSIPGNYGYTF
TRBV27,TRBD1,TRBJ1-1,NA,TGTGCCAGCAGGTGGACAGGGGGATACACTGAAGCTTTCTTT,CASRWTGGYTEAFF
TRBV10-3,TRBD1,TRBJ2-7,NA,TGTGCCATCAGTCGCAGGGGGCTTTTGGACGAGCAGTACTTC,CAISRRGLLDEQYF
TRBV5-1,TRBD1,TRBJ1-2,NA,TGCGCCAGCAGCTTGGCCGGGGACAGGGAAAGGGATGGCTACACCTTC,CASSLAGDRERDGYTF
TRBV7-3,TRBD1,TRBJ2-5,NA,TGTGCCAGCAGCTTAAAGGGACAGATACAAGAGACCCAGTACTTC,CASSLKGQIQETQYF
TRBV3-1/TRBV3-2,NA,TRBJ1-1,NA,TGTGCCAGCAGCCAAGTATGGGGGGACACTGAAGCTTTCTTT,CASSQVWGDTEAFF
TRBV18,NA,TRBJ1-5,few,TGTGCCAGCTCTACCGTTCCGGGGGGGGGCAATCAGCCCCAGCATTTT,CASSTVPGGGNQPQHF
TRBV18,TRBD1,TRBJ1-2,NA,TGTGCCAGCTCACCAGAGACAGGGTCCATAGGTGGCTACACCTTC,CASSPETGSIGGYTF
TRBV6-6,TRBD1,TRBJ1-6,NA,TGTGCCAGCAGTTACGGGACAGGGAGGAATTCACCCCTCCACTTT,CASSYGTGRNSPLHF
TRBV7-2,TRBD1,TRBJ1-2,NA,TGTGCCAGCAGCGCTAACGGACAGGGAAGTGGCTACACCTTC,CASSANGQGSGYTF
TRBV6-5,NA,TRBJ2-1,NA,TGTGCCAGCAGTTACAACAGGGACAATGAGCAGTTCTTC,CASSYNRDNEQFF
TRBV5-1,NA,TRBJ2-1,NA,TGCGCCAGCAGCTTGGTTGCCCTTAAGGGGGGGCGTTACAATGAGCAGTTCTTC,CASSLVALKGGRYNEQFF
TRBV5-6,NA,TRBJ1-5,NA,TGTGCCAGCAGCCTGGGAGGCACTTATAGCAATCAGCCCCAGCATTTT,CASSLGGTYSNQPQHF
TRBV3-1/TRBV3-2,NA,TRBJ1-1,NA,TGTGCCAGCAGCCAAGATCTGGGAGTGAACACTGAAGCTTTCTTT,CASSQDLGVNTEAFF
TRBV6-6,TRBD1,TRBJ1-1,NA,TGTGCCAGCAGTGCCTCCGGGACAGGGCCTGAAGCTTTCTTT,CASSASGTGPEAFF
TRBV7-8,NA,TRBJ2-4,NA,TGTGCCAGCAGCTTACGGGCAGGGGTTTTTCAAAACATTCAGTACTTC,CASSLRAGVFQNIQYF
TRBV2,TRBD1,TRBJ2-1,once,TGTGCCAGCAGTAGGCAGGGGGATTACAATGAGCAGTTCTTC,CASSRQGDYNEQFF
TRBV25-1,TRBD2,TRBJ2-3,NA,TGTGCCAGCAAAGGACTAGCGGGGGGTAACACAGATACGCAGTATTTT,CASKGLAGGNTDTQYF
TRBV7-2,NA,TRBJ2-7,NA,TGTGCCAGCAGCTTAGGGGGGGTCGAGGGCGAGCAGTACTTC,CASSLGGVEGEQYF
TRBV6-5,TRBD1,TRBJ2-2,few,TGTGCCAGCCGAAATATTGACAGGGCGGAGCTGTTTTTT,CASRNIDRAELFF
TRBV6-2/TRBV6-3,TRBD1,TRBJ2-3,NA,TGTGCCAGCAGTGCGCCGGGACAGGGAACAGATACGCAGTATTTT,CASSAPGQGTDTQYF
TRBV5-1,TRBD2,TRBJ2-5,NA,TGCGCCAGCACGGCTAGCGGGGGCAGGGGAGAGACCCAGTACTTC,CASTASGGRGETQYF
TRBV5-6,NA,TRBJ2-5,NA,TGTGCCAGCAGCTTTCCTAGCTTGGAGGAGACCCAGTACTTC,CASSFPSLEETQYF
TRBV4-1,NA,TRBJ2-4,once,TGCGCCAGCAGCAAAGCGGACAGACAATCAAACATTCAGTACTTC,CASSKADRQSNIQYF
TRBV7-2,NA,TRBJ1-5,NA,TGTGCCAGCAGCTTAGCGCTAGGATTTAGCAATCAGCCCCAGCATTTT,CASSLALGFSNQPQHF
TRBV10-1,TRBD1,TRBJ2-3,once,TGCGCCAGCAGTGGAGGACCGGGACAGGGTTGGTGTACGCAGTATTTT,CASSGGPGQGWCTQYF
TRBV9,TRBD1,TRBJ2-1,NA,TGTGCCAGCAGCGTTGGCCTGGGGACAGTCCTCAATGAGCAGTTCTTC,CASSVGLGTVLNEQFF
TRBV7-3,NA,TRBJ1-6,NA,TGTGCCAGCAGCCCGCAGGGAGGCTATAATTCACCCCTCCACTTT,CASSPQGGYNSPLHF
TRBV29-1,NA,TRBJ2-2,NA,TGCAGCGTTGAGGTGGGCTTCACCGGGGAGCTGTTTTTT,CSVEVGFTGELFF